The clone carrying this T cell receptor (beta chain) has a handful of counts. Its cognate antigen is unknown. A second PCR of roughly 7 to 11 cycles used a sample-barcoded 5' primer and a J-beta primer mix. Every cDNA was tagged by a template-switch adaptor with 12 random nucleotides. MiXCR was run by TCRdb on the 5' RACE reads, yielding one entry per CDR3 protein. This repertoire shows some 1.1 million distinct CDR3 sequences, roughly two fifths found once; its top ten account for around 12%. The entry originates in a study of blood T cells in healthy people across ages. General observations from the study: Correlation between TCR beta diversity and naive T cell percentage was strong.

From germline, CDR1 is KGHSH and CDR2 LQKENI. The CDR3 has 15 residues. V was clipped by 3 bases and J by 1 base, with 12 bases between them. Material: blood. The sequence was obtained from a man aged 18 to 30 in good health. The V call is TRBV18, the J call TRBJ1-2, with a weak D call TRBD1 (6 bases). CDR3 sequence (DNA): TGTGCCAGCTCACCGCGTCAGGACAGTAACTATGGCTACACCTTC. Translation: CASSPRQDSNYGYTF. Together with reference TRBV18 and TRBJ1-2, the CDR3 gives the full variable domain: NAGVMQNPRHLVRRRGQEARLRCSPMKGHSHVYWYRQLPEEGLKFMVYLQKENIIDESGMPKERFSAEFPKEGPSILRIQQVVRGDSAAYFCASSPRQDSNYGYTFGSGTRLTVV.